Described below is a single T cell receptor (beta chain) sequence and its context. Its antigen is currently unknown. The CDR3 runs 12 residues. The ends were cut back, 3 bases at V and 5 bases at J, with 7 bases in the middle. Germline CDR1 is SGHNT and CDR2 is YENEEA. Primers included in the PCR were 60 Vbeta and 13 Jbeta primers. Using immunoSEQ multiplex PCR, the repertoire was profiled, and TCRdb retains in-frame clones only, with some absent. This table holds fewer than 110,000 clones, 82% found once. These data originate in a study of cytomegalovirus exposure and HLA in healthy donors. Study-wide results and limits: By HLA locus, TCR association rates varied in a later analysis, with DRB1 showing the most and HLA-C the fewest. Reportedly, TCR beta sequences accurately predicted HLA-A and HLA-B alleles in most subjects. Prior analysis indicated that the majority of TCR beta V segments exhibited productivity approximately 87% or approximately 30% of the time. A few of the chains that were CMV-associated were confirmed in vitro to be specific for CMV antigens.

The TCR originated in a man aged 25 to 45 in good health and CMV-seropositive. Sequencing used PBMCs. The V and J genes are TRBV11-3 and TRBJ2-5; D not resolved. The DNA for the CDR3 is TGTGCCAGCAGCTTTGGCTCCGAGACCCAGTACTTC. Its protein product is CASSFGSETQYF.